The 9 T cell receptor beta chains listed next were all sequenced from one sample in a study of beta chain features in type 1 diabetes (dated by TCRdb to between 2018 and 2020). Here is what the overall study found, with its caveats: A moderate but significant shortening of TCRB CDR3 length was observed in type 1 diabetes patients in all four CD4+ subsets.

The antigens of these receptors remain unknown. Receptor amplification or capture employed the immunoSEQ multiplex PCR assay. The entire isolated RNA was reverse transcribed using the High Capacity cDNA Reverse Transcription Kit, and thus expressed TCRB transcripts were sequenced. Sourced from immuneACCESS, this table was stored by TCRdb with only in-frame sequences that have V and J called. A share of the clones is absent; for the studies checked, an unresolved V gene accounts for under half, and the remainder has no known explanation. Across this sample there are under 400,000 clones, with around 12% seen only once. Of the sample, around 0.01% is held by the ten largest clones. The specimen sequenced was naive CD4+ T cells from blood. The sample's cell subset or site, from its label and the paper: true naive CD4+ T cells. The source is a woman between 18 and 29 years old with type 1 diabetes.

The rearrangement joins TRBV6-1 to TRBJ2-1; the D is unclear. Trimming removed 11 bases at V and 7 bases at J, with 15 bases between. This CDR3 has 12 residues. Germline lookup yields CDR1 MNHNS and CDR2 SASEGT. CDR3 sequence: CAVSQAANEQFF. CDR3 nucleotide sequence: TGTGCCGTATCGCAGGCCGCTAATGAGCAGTTCTTC.

This chain joins TRBV29-1 and TRBJ2-1, with 7 bases that match TRBD2. This CDR3 has 16 residues. Germline V gene sequence: CDR1 SQVTM, CDR2 ANQGSEA. The trim removed 6 bases at V and 0 bases at J, leaving 11 bases unmatched. The CDR3 loop is CSVPALGLGSYNEQFF. DNA of the CDR3: TGCAGCGTACCTGCACTAGGACTAGGCTCCTACAATGAGCAGTTCTTC.

This clone was found a few times. The V call is TRBV29-1, the J call TRBJ2-5; TRBD2 matches 8 bases. CDR1 is SQVTM and CDR2 is ANQGSEA in the germline V gene. The V segment lost 7 bases and the J segment 5 bases; nucleotides outside the gene matches: 9. The CDR3 consists of 13 residues. This chain's CDR3 is CSAGGRAGETQYF. The CDR3 nucleotides read TGCAGCGCGGGAGGGAGAGCGGGGGAGACCCAGTACTTC.

The rearrangement joins TRBV29-1 to TRBJ2-7; D is perhaps TRBD1 (5 bases). This CDR3 has 12 amino acids. V lost 4 bases and J lost 7, with 14 bases in between. CDR1 is SQVTM, CDR2 ANQGSEA, per germline. The CDR3 region has the DNA TGCAGCGTTGGACAGCCAGGTGGGGAGCAGTACTTC. This codes for CSVGQPGGEQYF.

This clone came up a few times. This chain uses TRBV5-4 with TRBJ1-1, with a weak D call TRBD1 (6 bases). The germline gives CDR1 SGHNT, CDR2 YYREEE (reference sequence). V lost 4 bases to trimming and J lost 4 bases, with 11 bases between them. The CDR3 is 13 residues long. The CDR3 DNA reads TGTGCCAGCAGCCAAACAGGGAGCACTGAAGCTTTCTTT. It yields the protein CASSQTGSTEAFF. The full variable domain, with the rest looked up from reference TRBV5-4 and TRBJ1-1, is ETGVTQSPTHLIKTRGQQVTLRCSSQSGHNTVSWYQQALGQGPQFIFQYYREEENGRGNFPPRFSGLQFPNYSSELNVNALELDDSALYLCASSQTGSTEAFFGQGTRLTVV.

A few counts support this clone. The junction does not match germline at one end; this may be a read error. J is TRBJ2-2 and V is TRBV30; D gene unclear. The CDR3 totals 13 residues. Per the germline V gene, CDR1 is GTSNPN and CDR2 is SVGIG (reference sequence). DNA of the CDR3: TGTGCCTGGAGTGTACGCAACAACGGGGAGCTGTTTTTT. This encodes CAWSVRNNGELFF.

The CDR3 DNA follows: TGTGCCAGCAGCTTATACGGAGAGACCCAGTACTTC. Protein product: CASSLYGETQYF. The rearrangement links TRBV7-9 to TRBJ2-5; D not resolved. Trimming left V 2 bases short and J 4 bases short, with 5 bases between. This CDR3 region has 12 residues. Germline V gives CDR1 SEHNR, CDR2 FQNEAQ (reference sequence).

This sequence joins TRBV19 and TRBJ1-5; no reliable D call. The CDR3 sequence is 13 residues long. Germline V gene sequence: CDR1 LNHDA, CDR2 SQIVND (reference sequence). V shed 4 bases and J shed 4 bases, with 8 bases lying between them. The CDR3 spells CASSKTGNQPQHF. The CDR3 DNA follows: TGTGCCAGTAGTAAGACGGGTAATCAGCCCCAGCATTTT. Together with reference TRBV19 and TRBJ1-5, the CDR3 gives the full variable domain: DGGITQSPKYLFRKEGQNVTLSCEQNLNHDAMYWYRQDPGQGLRLIYYSQIVNDFQKGDIAEGYSVSREKKESFPLTVTSAQKNPTAFYLCASSKTGNQPQHFGDGTRLSIL.

Only a few counts were recorded for this clone. The chain combines TRBV7-2 with TRBJ2-5; TRBD2 matches at 8 bases. The ends lost 2 bases at V and 1 base at J; junction bases unmatched: 12. Per the germline V gene, CDR1 is SGHTA and CDR2 is FQGNSA. This CDR3 region has 18 residues. CDR3 loop: CASSLRTTRLARQETQYF. As DNA, the CDR3 is TGTGCCAGCAGCTTAAGGACGACTCGACTAGCGCGCCAAGAGACCCAGTACTTC.